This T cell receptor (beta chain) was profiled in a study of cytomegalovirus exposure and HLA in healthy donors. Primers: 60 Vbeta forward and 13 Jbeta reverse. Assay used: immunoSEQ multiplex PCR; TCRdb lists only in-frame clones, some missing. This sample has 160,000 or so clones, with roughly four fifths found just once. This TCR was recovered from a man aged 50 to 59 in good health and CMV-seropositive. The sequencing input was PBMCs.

CDR3 coding DNA: TGTGCCAGCAGTCGGGACAGGGGAAGAGTTGGCTACACCTTC. As protein: CASSRDRGRVGYTF. The chain carries TRBV28 and TRBJ1-2, with 10 positions matching TRBD1. Trimming cost V 5 bases and J 7 bases; bases outside gene matches: 7. This CDR3 spans 14 amino acids. Germline V lookup: CDR1 MDHEN, CDR2 SYDVKM.